This T cell receptor beta chain was captured in a study of cytomegalovirus exposure and HLA in healthy donors. Regarding the study as a whole: Presence/absence analyses supposed approximately even sequencing depth among donors.

Comment on this clone: What it binds is unknown.

Trimming left V 0 bases short and J 4 bases short, with 4 bases between. The CDR3 loop spans 13 amino acids. CDR1 is KGHSH and CDR2 is LQKENI in the germline V gene. The PCR used 60 Vbeta and 13 Jbeta primers. The repertoire was sequenced with immunoSEQ multiplex PCR; TCRdb's copy has only in-frame clones and lacks some. The sample contains approximately 110,000 clones, 15% of which appear only once. This clonotype originated in a young woman in good health and CMV-seronegative. The chain couples TRBV18 to TRBJ1-3, with unresolved D. Material: PBMCs. The CDR3, as DNA: TGTGCCAGCTCACCACCGGAGGGAAACACCATATATTTT. Translation gives CASSPPEGNTIYF.